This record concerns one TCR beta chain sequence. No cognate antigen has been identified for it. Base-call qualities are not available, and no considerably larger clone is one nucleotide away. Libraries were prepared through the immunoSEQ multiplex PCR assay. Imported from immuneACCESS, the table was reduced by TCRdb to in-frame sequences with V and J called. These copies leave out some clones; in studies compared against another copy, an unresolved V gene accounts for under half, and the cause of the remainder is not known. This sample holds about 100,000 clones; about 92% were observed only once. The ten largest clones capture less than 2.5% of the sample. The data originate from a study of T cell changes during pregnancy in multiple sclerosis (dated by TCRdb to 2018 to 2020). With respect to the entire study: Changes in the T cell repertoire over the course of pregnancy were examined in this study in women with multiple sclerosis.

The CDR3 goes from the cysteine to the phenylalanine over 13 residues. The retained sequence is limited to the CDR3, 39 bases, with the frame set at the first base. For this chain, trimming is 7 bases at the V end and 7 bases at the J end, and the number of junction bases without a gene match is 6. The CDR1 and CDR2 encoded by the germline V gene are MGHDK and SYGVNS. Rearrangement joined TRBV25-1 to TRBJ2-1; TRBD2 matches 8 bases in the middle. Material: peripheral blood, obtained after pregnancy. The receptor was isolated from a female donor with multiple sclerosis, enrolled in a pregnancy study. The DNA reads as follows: TGTGCCAGCAAATCTTCGGGGGGGAATGAGCAGTTCTTC. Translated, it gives CASKSSGGNEQFF.